These 10 T cell receptor beta chains originate from one sample sequenced in a study of blood T cell repertoires in COVID-19. Sequencing was performed with immunoSEQ multiplex PCR; in TCRdb, only in-frame clones are kept and a portion is missing. The repertoire holds roughly 430,000 clones, with approximately 91% as singletons. Sequenced input: PBMCs or T cells enriched from blood (not recorded which). These TCRs come from a middle-aged woman with acute COVID-19.

V is TRBV25-1 and J is TRBJ2-1, with D possibly matching TRBD2 (7 bases). V was shortened by 4 bases and J by 1 base, with 17 bases between the two germline ends. The CDR3 length is 17 residues. Germline V gene sequence: CDR1 MGHDK, CDR2 SYGVNS. CDR3 residues: CASSVDRGGGSYNEQFF. The CDR3 DNA reads as TGTGCCAGCAGTGTAGATAGGGGGGGTGGATCCTACAATGAGCAGTTCTTC.

With respect to this clone: Other DNA sequences within the sample encode an identical CDR3. The chain employs TRBV7-9 and TRBJ1-1, with a weak D call TRBD1 (6 bases). This CDR3 is built from 14 residues. Trimming stripped 2 bases from V and 1 base from J, with 8 bases between. Per germline, CDR1 SEHNR and CDR2 FQNEAQ (reference sequence). CDR3 nucleotides: TGTGCCAGCAGCTTATTAGGGGGGAACACTGAAGCTTTCTTT. Its translation is CASSLLGGNTEAFF.

V is TRBV24-1 and J is TRBJ2-4; 11 bases line up with TRBD1. The CDR3 contains 16 residues. Germline CDR1 reads KGHDR; CDR2 reads SFDVKD. Unmatched junction bases numbered 10, after V lost 1 base and J lost 12 bases. The CDR3 DNA reads as TGTGCCACCAGTGATTTCAAACAGGGACAGGGGGTGACTCAGTACTTC. The encoded protein is CATSDFKQGQGVTQYF.

J is TRBJ1-3 and V is TRBV15; D possibly corresponds to TRBD1 (6 bases). The CDR3 consists of 15 residues. Trimming left V 5 bases short and J 2 bases short, with 13 bases between. The germline gives CDR1 LNHNV, CDR2 YYDKDF (reference sequence). This CDR3 reads CATSRDIGTGNTIYF. In DNA form, the CDR3 reads TGTGCCACCAGCCGGGACATTGGAACTGGAAACACCATATATTTT.

This chain uses TRBV6-2 or TRBV6-3 with TRBJ1-2, with 11 bases identical to TRBD1. There are 16 residues in the CDR3. The junction had 7 bases not matched to a gene; V was cut back by 2 bases and J by 5 bases. CDR1 is MNHEY, CDR2 SVGEGT, per germline. The CDR3 coding sequence is TGTGCCAGCAGTTACGCCAGGACAGGGGGCCGATATGGCTACACCTTC. It codes for CASSYARTGGRYGYTF.

The chain uses TRBV6-6 and TRBJ1-4, with TRBD1 identical over 10 bases. V lost 5 bases, J lost 2 bases, and 5 bases stayed unmatched. CDR1 and CDR2 (germline): MNHNY, SVGAGI (reference sequence). CDR3 length equals 16 residues. The chain's CDR3 is CASSGGQGSTNEKLFF. CDR3 DNA: TGTGCCAGCAGTGGGGGACAGGGGTCGACTAATGAAAAACTGTTTTTT.

The chain has TRBV3-1 (or the pseudogene TRBV3-2) and TRBJ2-5, with a tentative D call TRBD2 (5 bases). This CDR3 has 14 amino acids. With 6 bases removed from V and 1 base from J, the gap between germline ends came to 12 bases. Looked up from germline, CDR1 is LGHDT and CDR2 is YNNKEL (reference sequence). Here the CDR3 DNA reads TGTGCCAGCAGACCTAGGACTGGCCAAGAGACCCAGTACTTC. This encodes CASRPRTGQETQYF.

CDR3 nucleotide sequence: TGTGCCAGCAGGGACGTTACAGGGTTGAACACTGAAGCTTTCTTT. Translated, it gives CASRDVTGLNTEAFF. The rearrangement uses TRBV2 and TRBJ1-1; perhaps TRBD1 as D (6 bases). Germline V gene data show CDR1 as SNHLY and CDR2 as FYNNEI. The CDR3 has 15 residues. V lost 6 bases and J 0 bases, leaving 14 bases between the germline ends.

The chain combines TRBV2 with TRBJ1-1; 8 positions agree with TRBD1. This CDR3 comprises 13 residues. Germline V gives CDR1 SNHLY, CDR2 FYNNEI. The trim removed 5 bases at V and 5 bases at J, leaving 4 bases unmatched. The CDR3 region is CASSIQGETEAFF. CDR3 DNA sequence: TGTGCCAGCAGTATACAGGGGGAGACTGAAGCTTTCTTT.

The CDR3 DNA reads TGCGCCAGCGGCTCGGGGGACTACGAGCAGTACTTC. This encodes CASGSGDYEQYF. The chain uses TRBV5-1 and TRBJ2-7; TRBD2 is a possible D gene (6 bases). The CDR3 totals 12 residues. V was cut by 7 bases and J by 3 bases, with 11 bases left in between. CDR1 SGHRS and CDR2 YFSETQ come from the germline V gene. Using reference TRBV5-1 and TRBJ2-7 for the parts outside the CDR3, the full variable domain is KAGVTQTPRYLIKTRGQQVTLSCSPISGHRSVSWYQQTPGQGLQFLFEYFSETQRNKGNFPGRFSGRQFSNSRSEMNVSTLELGDSALYLCASGSGDYEQYFGPGTRLTVT.